A selection of T cell receptor beta chains follows, all from one sample in a study of T cell repertoires in cytomegalovirus infection. For these TCRs, the target antigens are not known. TCRdb ran MiXCR on the reads and lists one entry per CDR3 protein. Of approximately 990,000 distinct CDR3 sequences in the sample, roughly 30% were seen once. The material sequenced was cultured CD8+ T cells from PBMCs, taken from culture after CMV antigen stimulation. These TCRs come from a human donor in good health (CMV status not recorded). Some clones in this sample may be carry-over from other donors' samples. The CDR3 runs from the conserved cysteine through the conserved F or W.

>TRBJ2-1|TRBV12-3/TRBV12-4
CASSSSGDKQFF
>TRBJ1-2|TRBV10-3
CAIRDSINYGYTF
>TRBJ1-5|TRBV19
CASSILRQANQPQHF
>TRBJ2-2|TRBV6-1
CASRNRDRGDTGELFF
>TRBJ1-5|TRBV19
CASSIVRQGGNQPQHF
>TRBJ1-6|TRBV6-1
CASSLAGTGNSPLHF
>TRBJ1-2|TRBV29-1
CSVDGRGQSNYGYTF
>TRBJ2-6|TRBV29-1
CSVSQTGSGANVLTF
>TRBJ2-5|TRBV7-8
CASSLVQSPYQETQYF
>TRBJ1-5|TRBV7-8
CASSLGSQGAQPQHF
>TRBJ2-3|TRBV27
CASSSGLVADTQYF
>TRBJ2-1|TRBV7-9
CASSSRRGPTDEQFF
>TRBJ2-5|TRBV6-2/TRBV6-3
CASSLSGTKETQYF
>TRBJ1-2|TRBV6-1
CASRGQGATGYTF
>TRBJ1-2|TRBV6-8
CATQTGDFGYTF
>TRBJ2-5|TRBV7-9
CASSPLEGPQETQYF
>TRBJ2-2|TRBV4-1
CASSLGQSSYTGELFF
>TRBJ2-1|TRBV25-1
CASSRGSGGNEQFF
>TRBJ2-3|TRBV28
CASSLLGGRSTDTQYF
>TRBJ1-1|TRBV7-8
CASSLLIHPVEAFF
>TRBJ2-6|TRBV4-1
CASSRITDRVGANVLTF
>TRBJ1-4|TRBV6-6
CASSQSINEKLFF
>TRBJ1-3|TRBV12-3/TRBV12-4
CASSFDRAGNTIYF
>TRBJ2-1|TRBV18
CASSPPLGGISYNEQFF
>TRBJ2-1|TRBV29-1
CSVEVAVRNEQFF
>TRBJ1-1|TRBV7-9
CASSLERNTEAFF
>TRBJ1-6|TRBV7-9
CASSFPGGRNSPLHF
>TRBJ2-7|TRBV2
CASRPTDYEQYF
>TRBJ1-5|TRBV29-1
CSVPGTGNQPQHF
>TRBJ2-1|TRBV9
CASSRYQVGNEQFF
>TRBJ2-3|TRBV7-6
CASSLTGAHTDTQYF
>TRBJ2-2|TRBV7-9
CASSWTGESANTGELFF
>TRBJ2-2|TRBV4-1
CASSQGLPPDELFF
>TRBJ2-3|TRBV7-9
CASSSPYQAGGTSVGQYF
>TRBJ2-5|TRBV7-8
CASRFYRVSAQETQYF
>TRBJ2-2|TRBV7-9
CASMTTRGTGELFF
>TRBJ2-7|TRBV19
CASSQGPGQSYEQYF
>TRBJ2-5|TRBV20-1
CSARDFWAGGAQETQYF
>TRBJ2-1|TRBV6-6
CASSYSMTGAYNEQFF
>TRBJ2-2|TRBV7-2
CASSFLLDTGELFF
>TRBJ2-3|TRBV3-1
CASRLTGAPSTDTQYF
>TRBJ1-1|TRBV27
CASSLGPPQGNTEAFF
>TRBJ2-2|TRBV29-1
CSVEFARGTYTGELFF
>TRBJ1-3|TRBV7-8
CASSTTRALENTIYF
>TRBJ2-1|TRBV13
CASSSTPWDRGRINEQFF
>TRBJ2-7|TRBV29-1
CSARGAGGNYEQYF
>TRBJ2-7|TRBV27
CASSLRDTIYEQYF
>TRBJ1-5|TRBV24-1
CATSELVPQHF
>TRBJ1-1|TRBV6-1
CASKRRGTGNTEAFF
>TRBJ2-2|TRBV9
CASSVPPTSGGVTGELFF
>TRBJ2-5|TRBV20-1
CSARLREGLETQYF
>TRBJ2-5|TRBV2
CASSSLPGQFQETQYF
>TRBJ1-2|TRBV28
CASSLIYPTPNYGYTF
>TRBJ1-4|TRBV27
CASSPGQGSGEKLFF
>TRBJ2-5|TRBV25-1
CASSNPGESGTQYF
>TRBJ2-1|TRBV28
CASRTTRQGNSYNEQFF
>TRBJ1-5|TRBV7-9
CASSVTGGGQPQHF